Only a few counts were recorded for the clone carrying this TCR beta chain. What it recognizes is unknown. A second about 6 to 12 cycle PCR used barcoded and J-beta primers. TCRdb itself ran the 5' RACE reads through MiXCR, one entry per CDR3 protein. The table lists approximately 780,000 distinct CDR3 sequences, 20% to 30% of them singletons. Germline assignment: CDR1 SGHRS and CDR2 YFSETQ. The CDR3 consists of 12 residues. The V end lost 4 bases, the J end lost 5 bases, and 9 bases lay between the germline ends. These data belong to a study of blood T cells in healthy people across ages. Study-level findings and limits: Researchers deemed the diversity estimates from one million T cells underestimates.

A further study also used this sample, focusing on T cells of mothers and their children. That report adds: Compared with unrelated pairs, related mother-child pairs had slightly higher, non-significant overlap.

What was sequenced was blood. The source is a boy aged 5-17 years in good health. The rearrangement uses TRBV5-1 and TRBJ1-2; D not certain. The DNA for the CDR3 is TGCGCCAGCAGCGAGGGTTGGTATGGCTACACCTTC. This codes for CASSEGWYGYTF.